This record concerns one TCR beta chain sequence. This CDR3 spans 17 amino acids. The V gene's germline CDR1 is DFQATT and CDR2 SNEGSKA (reference sequence). Deletions cut 0 bases from V and 5 bases from J, with 22 bases between. Profiles of TCR beta VDJ and CDR3 were generated from a genomic DNA template. TCRdb used MiXCR to reprocess the reads, holding one entry per CDR3 protein. Seen here are about 180,000 distinct CDR3 sequences, less than 55% observed once, and the top ten hold 2.9%. This specimen belongs to a study of CD8+CD57+ T cells in acquired aplastic anemia. Study-wide context: Sorted CD4+ plus CD8+ cells gave DNA averaging roughly 3 ug. Healthy donors gave 10 million or so reads on average for CD4+ cells.

The clonotype comes from a human donor in good health. The chain is built from TRBV20-1 and TRBJ1-1; weak D call: TRBD1 (6 bases). The sequencing input was sorted CD4+, CD8+, or CD8+CD57+ T cells (not recorded which) from PBMCs. The CDR3 DNA reads as TGCAGTGCTAGAGATCTTTTGAGGTCGAGGGACACAACTGAAGCTTTCTTT. Translated: CSARDLLRSRDTTEAFF.